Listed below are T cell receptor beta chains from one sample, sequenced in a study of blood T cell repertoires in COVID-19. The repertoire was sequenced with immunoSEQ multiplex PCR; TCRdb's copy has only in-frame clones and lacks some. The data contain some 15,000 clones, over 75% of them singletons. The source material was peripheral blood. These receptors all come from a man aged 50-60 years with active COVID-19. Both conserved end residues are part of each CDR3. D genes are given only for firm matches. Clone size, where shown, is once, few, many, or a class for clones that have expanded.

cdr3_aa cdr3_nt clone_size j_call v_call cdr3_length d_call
CASSQGDATHQPQHF TGTGCCAGCAGCCAGGGGGACGCCACCCACCAGCCCCAGCATTTT . TRBJ1-5 TRBV7-8 15 TRBD1
CASSRGGVGEQFF TGCGCCAGCAGCCGTGGGGGGGTAGGAGAGCAGTTCTTC . TRBJ2-1 TRBV4-1 13 TRBD2
CASSYGQTPNEKLFF TGTGCCAGCAGTTACGGACAGACACCGAATGAAAAACTGTTTTTT . TRBJ1-4 TRBV6-2/TRBV6-3 15 .
CASSLGVAGASYNEQFF TGTGCCAGCAGCCTTGGGGTAGCGGGAGCCTCCTACAATGAGCAGTTCTTC . TRBJ2-1 TRBV11-3 17 TRBD2
CASIQIPGQGANGYTF TGCGCCAGCATACAAATTCCGGGACAGGGGGCGAATGGCTACACCTTC once TRBJ1-2 TRBV5-1 16 TRBD1
CASSGAGESPLHF TGTGCCAGCAGTGGGGCAGGCGAATCACCCCTCCACTTT . TRBJ1-6 TRBV2 13 .
CASSLSLGAGHGYTF TGTGCCAGCAGCTTAAGTCTGGGGGCAGGGCATGGCTACACCTTC . TRBJ1-2 TRBV7-6 15 .
CASSQDPGTGELFF TGCGCCAGCAGCCAAGATCCAGGAACCGGGGAGCTGTTTTTT . TRBJ2-2 TRBV4-3 14 .
CASRRTSGTYEQYF TGTGCCAGCAGACGGACTAGCGGGACCTACGAGCAGTACTTC . TRBJ2-7 TRBV6-5 14 TRBD2
CASSPGTSGSSTQYF TGTGCCAGTAGCCCGGGAACTAGCGGGAGTAGTACGCAGTATTTT . TRBJ2-3 TRBV19 15 TRBD2
CASSLGLASYNEQFF TGTGCCAGCAGCTTAGGACTAGCCTCATACAATGAGCAGTTCTTC once TRBJ2-1 TRBV7-3 15 TRBD2
CASSFSDRTNYGYTF TGTGCCAGCAGTTTCTCGGACAGGACTAACTATGGCTACACCTTC . TRBJ1-2 TRBV28 15 TRBD1
CASSDGTGNYGYTF TGCGCCAGCAGCGACGGGACAGGGAACTATGGCTACACCTTC . TRBJ1-2 TRBV5-1 14 TRBD1
CASRQEGLGTEAFF TGTGCCAGCAGACAGGAGGGGCTGGGCACTGAAGCTTTCTTT . TRBJ1-1 TRBV2 14 .
CASSRTSGGAYEQYF TGTGCCAGCAGCCGGACTAGCGGAGGGGCCTACGAGCAGTACTTC . TRBJ2-7 TRBV7-2 15 TRBD2
CASSQDAAVGGWDTGELFF TGCGCCAGCAGCCAAGATGCCGCGGTCGGGGGTTGGGACACCGGGGAGCTGTTTTTT . TRBJ2-2 TRBV4-3 19 .
CATSRPGQGNSYEQYF TGTGCCACCAGCAGACCGGGACAGGGAAACTCCTACGAGCAGTACTTC . TRBJ2-7 TRBV15 16 TRBD1
CASSLDRAPFDEQYF TGCGCCAGCAGCTTGGACAGGGCCCCCTTTGACGAGCAGTACTTC . TRBJ2-7 TRBV5-1 15 .
CASSLGLAGEVGELFF TGTGCCAGCAGCCTGGGACTAGCGGGAGAGGTCGGGGAGCTGTTTTTT once TRBJ2-2 TRBV5-4 16 TRBD2
CASSPGQGNYGYTF TGTGCCAGCAGCCCGGGACAGGGGAACTATGGCTACACCTTC . TRBJ1-2 TRBV7-8 14 TRBD1
CASSDKLATGGGYEQYF TGTGCCAGCAGCGATAAATTAGCTACAGGTGGGGGGTACGAGCAGTACTTC . TRBJ2-7 TRBV11-3 17 .
CASRGQQINTGELFF TGTGCCAGCAGAGGACAGCAAATCAACACCGGGGAGCTGTTTTTT . TRBJ2-2 TRBV28 15 .
CASGSSSHYGYTF TGTGCTAGTGGTTCCAGTAGCCACTATGGCTACACCTTC few TRBJ1-2 TRBV12-5 13 .
CSASLTADRGFQPQHF TGCAGTGCTAGTCTAACCGCCGACAGGGGCTTTCAGCCCCAGCATTTT once TRBJ1-5 TRBV20-1 16 TRBD1
CASTPRTGRINYGYTF TGTGCCAGCACACCGCGGACAGGGCGGATAAACTATGGCTACACCTTC . TRBJ1-2 TRBV5-8 16 TRBD1
CASSLDGGGGYGYTF TGTGCCAGCAGCCTCGACGGAGGGGGCGGCTATGGCTACACCTTC . TRBJ1-2 TRBV5-5 15 TRBD1
CASSGLASTDTQYF TGTGCCAGCTCGGGACTAGCTAGCACAGATACGCAGTATTTT . TRBJ2-3 TRBV18 14 TRBD2
CASSLKAGLSGNTIYF TGTGCCAGCAGCTTAAAGGCAGGGCTCTCTGGAAACACCATATATTTT once TRBJ1-3 TRBV7-2 16 .
CASSQDPRGLVTEAFF TGCGCCAGCAGCCAAGATCCGAGAGGGCTTGTCACTGAAGCTTTCTTT . TRBJ1-1 TRBV4-3 16 .
CAGAPSPYNSPLHF TGTGCCGGAGCCCCAAGCCCCTATAATTCACCCCTCCACTTT . TRBJ1-6 TRBV28 14 .
CSVAGISLQETQYF TGCAGCGTGGCCGGGATTTCACTTCAAGAGACCCAGTACTTC . TRBJ2-5 TRBV29-1 14 .
CASRPPGQGNTIYF TGTGCCAGCAGGCCTCCGGGACAAGGAAACACCATATATTTT . TRBJ1-3 TRBV3-1/TRBV3-2 14 .
CSVEDLSERGRESSNEQFF TGCAGCGTTGAAGATTTGAGTGAGAGGGGGCGCGAGTCCAGCAATGAGCAGTTCTTC few TRBJ2-1 TRBV29-1 19 TRBD1
CSASSSSGYTF TGCAGTGCTTCCTCTAGCTCTGGCTACACCTTC hyperexpanded TRBJ1-2 TRBV20-1 11 .
CASSSTGGSAFF TGTGCCAGCAGCTCTACAGGGGGTTCAGCTTTCTTT . TRBJ1-1 TRBV27 12 TRBD1
CASRKLRNTEAFF TGTGCCAGCAGGAAACTACGGAACACTGAAGCTTTCTTT . TRBJ1-1 TRBV7-3 13 .
CASSSDWTGELFF TGCGCCAGCAGCTCCGACTGGACCGGGGAGCTGTTTTTT . TRBJ2-2 TRBV5-1 13 .
CASSSSTSRVFF TGTGCCAGCAGTTCATCCACCTCGCGAGTGTTTTTT . TRBJ2-2 TRBV3-1/TRBV3-2 12 .
CASSFGQSNQPQHF TGTGCCAGCAGCTTCGGACAGAGCAATCAGCCCCAGCATTTT . TRBJ1-5 TRBV11-2 14 .
CASSQVTDAYGYTF TGCGCCAGCAGCCAAGTTACAGACGCCTATGGCTACACCTTC few TRBJ1-2 TRBV4-3 14 .
CASSLGARYTGELFF TGCGCCAGCAGCTTGGGAGCTCGTTACACCGGGGAGCTGTTTTTT . TRBJ2-2 TRBV5-1 15 .